This T cell receptor (beta chain) was captured by sequencing in a study of a mutant IDH1 vaccine in newly diagnosed glioma (dated by TCRdb to the early 2020s). For context, the study as a whole: Across visits V03 through V10, patients got a total of eight vaccinations, given in weeks 1, 3, 5, 7, 11, 15, 19 and 23. Of the roughly 31 treated patients, around 60% were male and approximately 40% were female, and the mean age was approximately 40 years. Longitudinal TCRB deep sequencing was performed for some 25 treated patients wherever samples were available for exploratory analyses. Prior to enrollment, standard therapy consisting of radiotherapy alone, temozolomide alone, or radiochemotherapy with temozolomide had been administered to patients, with the combination being received by most patients. In the chemotherapy-containing groups, vaccination started alongside temozolomide cycles, whereas in patients who had radiotherapy alone it started 4-6 weeks after radiotherapy. Six visits were used for peripheral blood collection: V03 (baseline), V05, V07, V10, V12 and V13.

Per the germline V gene, SGHRS is the CDR1 and YFSETQ is the CDR2. The CDR3, cysteine through phenylalanine, is 15 amino acids long. CDR3 DNA only is kept here, 45 bases in frame from base 1. For this chain, trimming is 4 bases at the V end and 2 bases at the J end, and the number of junction bases without a gene match is 6. The library relied on the immunoSEQ multiplex PCR assay. Rearranged TCR beta chain sequences were amplified with the hsTCRB Kit following the manufacturer's protocol. An Illumina MiSeq was used to sequence the TCRB libraries. Per the original workflow: The proprietary platform of the kit vendor was used for demultiplexing, trimming and gene mapping. Held by TCRdb, this immuneACCESS table contains in-frame sequences only and omits some clones. Under half of the omission traces to an unresolved V gene where checked; the cause of the rest is unknown. V, J and clone size reflect that table, while D and trimming were determined from the DNA. Counted in this sample were roughly 70,000 clones; around 82% of them appeared once. Roughly 15% of the sample lies in the top ten.

Broad study findings and their caveats: According to the authors, sample limitations meant that analyses of patient blood samples could not be reproduced. Pseudoprogression seemed to be unrelated to changes in the top peripheral T cell clonotypes found by TCRB sequencing. PBMC samples for TCRB deep sequencing were selected based on availability. Immune responses induced by the vaccine were seen in approximately 92% of patients across multiple MHC alleles.

In the paper's terms, the time point label means: week 23, last vaccination. Each vaccine dose, consisting of 300 ug of a 20-mer mutant IDH1 peptide in Montanide, was administered subcutaneously with topical imiquimod. Donors had newly diagnosed WHO grade 3 or 4 IDH1-mutant astrocytomas with loss of nuclear ATRX. The samples were drawn from NOA16, a multicentre, single-arm, open-label phase I trial in Germany that tested a mutant IDH1 peptide vaccine in humans for the first time. Genomic DNA for TCRB sequencing was isolated from EDTA blood with the DNeasy Blood and Tissue Kit. This clone was detected once. The specificity of this receptor is unknown. No much larger clonotype is one base removed from it; base qualities were not supplied.

The source was PBMCs, collected from a glioma patient whose treatment included an IDH1 peptide vaccine. The sequence came from a man younger than 35 with glioma. The chain is encoded by TRBV5-1 joined to TRBJ2-3; the central 8 bases match TRBD2. The CDR3 region has the sequence CASSPGTRVTDTQYF. The sequence in DNA is TGCGCCAGCAGCCCAGGGACTAGAGTCACAGATACGCAGTATTTT.